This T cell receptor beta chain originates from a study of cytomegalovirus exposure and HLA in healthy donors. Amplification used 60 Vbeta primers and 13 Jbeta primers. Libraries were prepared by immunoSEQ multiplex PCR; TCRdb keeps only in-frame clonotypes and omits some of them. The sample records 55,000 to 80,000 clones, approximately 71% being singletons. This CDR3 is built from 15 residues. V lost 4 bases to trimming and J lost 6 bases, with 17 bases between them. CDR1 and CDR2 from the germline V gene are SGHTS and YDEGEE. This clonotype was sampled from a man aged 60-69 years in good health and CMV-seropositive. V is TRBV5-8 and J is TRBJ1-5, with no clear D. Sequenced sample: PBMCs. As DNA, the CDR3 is TGTGCCAGCAGCGGGGAGGGCAGGCGAACTCAGCCCCAGCATTTT. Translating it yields CASSGEGRRTQPQHF.